This T cell receptor beta chain was recovered during a study of T cell responses to AZD1222 COVID-19 vaccine. TCRdb keeps only in-frame clones here, not all; method: immunoSEQ multiplex PCR. The sample lists fewer than 120,000 clones, roughly 92% seen once, with roughly 2.5% in the top ten. The source of this sequence is an adult who received the AZD1222 COVID-19 vaccine. This material consisted of peripheral blood, taken 28 days after the second AZD1222 dose.

The CDR3 region is CASSLVEGATEAFF. The CDR3 nucleotides are TGTGCCAGCAGCTTAGTCGAGGGGGCAACTGAAGCTTTCTTT. The gene calls are TRBV7-9 and TRBJ1-1, with 7 bases fitting TRBD1. V shed 1 base and J 5 bases; nucleotides not matched to a gene: 4. The CDR3 runs to 14 residues. Germline-derived CDR1 and CDR2 are SEHNR and FQNEAQ (reference sequence).